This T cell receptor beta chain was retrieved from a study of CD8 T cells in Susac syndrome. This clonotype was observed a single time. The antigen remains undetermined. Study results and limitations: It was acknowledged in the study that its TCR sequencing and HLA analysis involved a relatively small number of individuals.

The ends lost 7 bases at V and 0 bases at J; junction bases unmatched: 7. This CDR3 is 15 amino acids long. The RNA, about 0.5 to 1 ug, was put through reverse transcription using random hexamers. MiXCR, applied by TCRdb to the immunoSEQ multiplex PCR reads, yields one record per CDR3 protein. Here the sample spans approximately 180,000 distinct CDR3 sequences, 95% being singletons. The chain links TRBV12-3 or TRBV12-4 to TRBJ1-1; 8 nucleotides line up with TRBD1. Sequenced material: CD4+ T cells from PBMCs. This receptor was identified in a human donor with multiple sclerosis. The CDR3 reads CASTDRDRLNTEAFF. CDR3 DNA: TGTGCCAGCACCGACCGGGACAGGTTGAACACTGAAGCTTTCTTT.